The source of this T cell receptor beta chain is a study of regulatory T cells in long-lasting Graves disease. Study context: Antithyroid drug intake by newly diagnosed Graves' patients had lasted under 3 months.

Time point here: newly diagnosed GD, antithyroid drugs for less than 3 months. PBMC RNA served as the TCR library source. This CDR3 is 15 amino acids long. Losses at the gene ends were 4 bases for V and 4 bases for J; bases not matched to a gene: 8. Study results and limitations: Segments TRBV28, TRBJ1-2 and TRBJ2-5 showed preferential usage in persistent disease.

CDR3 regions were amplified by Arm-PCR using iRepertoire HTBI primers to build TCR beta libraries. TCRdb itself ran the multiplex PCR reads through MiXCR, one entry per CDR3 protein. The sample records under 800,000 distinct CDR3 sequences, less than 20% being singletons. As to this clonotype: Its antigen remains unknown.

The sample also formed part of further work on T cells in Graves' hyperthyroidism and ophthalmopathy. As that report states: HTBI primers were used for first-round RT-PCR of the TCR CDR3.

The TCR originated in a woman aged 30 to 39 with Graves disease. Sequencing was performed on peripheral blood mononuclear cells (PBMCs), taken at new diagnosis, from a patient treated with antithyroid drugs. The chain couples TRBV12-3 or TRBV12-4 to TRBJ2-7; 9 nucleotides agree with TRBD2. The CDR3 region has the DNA TGTGCCAGCAGTTCCCTAGCGGGAAGCCGTTACGAGCAGTACTTC. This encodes CASSSLAGSRYEQYF.